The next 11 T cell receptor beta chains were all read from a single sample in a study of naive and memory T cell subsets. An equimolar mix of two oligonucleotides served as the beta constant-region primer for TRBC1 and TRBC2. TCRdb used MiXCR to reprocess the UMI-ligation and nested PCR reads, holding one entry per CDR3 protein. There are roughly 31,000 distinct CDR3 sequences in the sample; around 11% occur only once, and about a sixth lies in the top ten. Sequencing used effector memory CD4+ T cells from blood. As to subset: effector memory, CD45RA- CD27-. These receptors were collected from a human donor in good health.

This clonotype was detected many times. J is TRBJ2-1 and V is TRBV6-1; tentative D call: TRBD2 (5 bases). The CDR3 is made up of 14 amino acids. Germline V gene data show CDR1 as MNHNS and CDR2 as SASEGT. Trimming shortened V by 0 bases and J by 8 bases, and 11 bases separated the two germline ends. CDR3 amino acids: CASSEALRGYEQFF. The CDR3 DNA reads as TGTGCCAGCAGTGAAGCGCTTCGGGGTTATGAGCAGTTCTTC.

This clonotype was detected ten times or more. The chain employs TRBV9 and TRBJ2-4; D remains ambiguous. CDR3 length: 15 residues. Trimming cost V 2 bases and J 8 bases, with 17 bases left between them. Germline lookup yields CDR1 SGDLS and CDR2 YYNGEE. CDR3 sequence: CASSVNGERYDIQYF. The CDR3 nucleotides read TGTGCCAGCAGCGTGAATGGTGAGAGGTATGACATTCAGTACTTC.

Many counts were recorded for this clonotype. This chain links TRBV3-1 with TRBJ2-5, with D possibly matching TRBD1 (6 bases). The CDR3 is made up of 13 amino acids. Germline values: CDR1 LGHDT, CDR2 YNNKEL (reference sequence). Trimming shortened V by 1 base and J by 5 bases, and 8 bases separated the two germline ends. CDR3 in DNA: TGTGCCAGCAGCCAAGTACAGGGCGAGACCCAGTACTTC. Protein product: CASSQVQGETQYF.

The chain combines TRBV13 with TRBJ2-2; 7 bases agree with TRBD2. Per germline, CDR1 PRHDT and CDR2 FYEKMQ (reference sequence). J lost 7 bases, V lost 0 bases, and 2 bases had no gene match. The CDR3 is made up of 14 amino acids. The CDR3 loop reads CASSLGGRNGELFF. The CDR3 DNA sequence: TGTGCCAGCAGCTTAGGCGGGAGGAACGGGGAGCTGTTTTTT.

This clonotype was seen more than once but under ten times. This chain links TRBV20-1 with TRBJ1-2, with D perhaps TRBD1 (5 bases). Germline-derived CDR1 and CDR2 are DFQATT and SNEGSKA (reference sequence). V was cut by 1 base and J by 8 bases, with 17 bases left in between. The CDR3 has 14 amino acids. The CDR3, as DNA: TGCAGTGCTAGAGCCCCGGGAGGGACGCGCGGCTACACCTTC. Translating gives CSARAPGGTRGYTF.

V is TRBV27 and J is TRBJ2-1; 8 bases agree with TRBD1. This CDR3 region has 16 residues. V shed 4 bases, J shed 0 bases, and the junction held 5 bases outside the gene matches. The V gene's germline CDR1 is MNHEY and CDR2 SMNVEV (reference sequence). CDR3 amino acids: CASSSRTGRSYNEQFF. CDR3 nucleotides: TGTGCCAGCAGTTCCCGGACAGGGCGCTCCTACAATGAGCAGTTCTTC.

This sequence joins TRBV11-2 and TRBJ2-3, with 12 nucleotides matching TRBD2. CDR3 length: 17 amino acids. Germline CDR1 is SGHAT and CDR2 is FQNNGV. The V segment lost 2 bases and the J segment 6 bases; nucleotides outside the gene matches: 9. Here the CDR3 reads CASSLTLKTSGGDTQYF. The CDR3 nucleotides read TGTGCCAGCAGCTTAACCCTAAAGACTAGCGGGGGTGATACGCAGTATTTT.

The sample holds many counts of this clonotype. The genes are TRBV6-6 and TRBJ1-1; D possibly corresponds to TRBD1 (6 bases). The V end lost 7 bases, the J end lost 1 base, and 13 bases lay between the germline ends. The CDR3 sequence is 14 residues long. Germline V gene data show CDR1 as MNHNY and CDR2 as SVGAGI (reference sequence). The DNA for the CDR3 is TGTGCCAGCACTGGGGGGCTCGGGAACACTGAAGCTTTCTTT. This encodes CASTGGLGNTEAFF.

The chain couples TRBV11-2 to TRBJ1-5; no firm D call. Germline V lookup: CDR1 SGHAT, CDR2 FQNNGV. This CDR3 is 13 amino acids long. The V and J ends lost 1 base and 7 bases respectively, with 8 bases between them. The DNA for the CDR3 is TGTGCCAGCAGCTTAGGGGTTTCCCAGCCCCAGCATTTT. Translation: CASSLGVSQPQHF.

This CDR3 is CASSSGRSPDTQYF. As DNA, the CDR3 is TGCGCCAGCAGCAGCGGGAGAAGTCCAGATACGCAGTATTTT. V is TRBV5-1 and J is TRBJ2-3; 8 bases match TRBD2. The CDR3 has 14 amino acids. Germline loops: CDR1 SGHRS, CDR2 YFSETQ. The J segment lost 4 bases and the V segment lost 4 bases, leaving 5 bases of the junction unmatched.

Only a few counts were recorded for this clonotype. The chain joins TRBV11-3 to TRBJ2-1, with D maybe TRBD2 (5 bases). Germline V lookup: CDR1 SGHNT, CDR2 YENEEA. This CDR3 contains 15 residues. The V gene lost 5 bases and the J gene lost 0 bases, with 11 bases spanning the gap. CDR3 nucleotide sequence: TGTGCCAGCAGCCCCGGGGTTAGCTCCTACAATGAGCAGTTCTTC. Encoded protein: CASSPGVSSYNEQFF.